This T cell receptor beta chain was captured in a study of cytomegalovirus exposure and HLA in healthy donors. The CDR3 length is 13 residues. Per the germline V gene, CDR1 is LNHDA and CDR2 is SQIVND (reference sequence). The J segment lost 2 bases and the V segment lost 9 bases, leaving 6 bases of the junction unmatched. This clone was found once. A multiplex PCR was run with 60 Vbeta primers and 13 Jbeta primers. This table comes from immunoSEQ multiplex PCR, and its TCRdb copy is limited to in-frame clones, with some not included. The sample carries approximately 160,000 clones, just under 80% recorded once.

The V call is TRBV19, the J call TRBJ2-7; 8 nucleotides align to TRBD1. Sequencing was performed on PBMCs. The sequence came from a woman in her forties or fifties in good health and CMV-seropositive. CDR3 bases: TGTGCCAGCATAGGACAGGGTCCCTACGAGCAGTACTTC. Residues: CASIGQGPYEQYF.